This T cell receptor (beta chain) was found in a study of post-analysis software for immune sequencing data. Looking at the study overall: The patients showed relapsing-remitting, secondary progressive and progressive-relapsing multiple sclerosis courses.

Every TCR beta cDNA library bore unique molecular identifiers. cDNA molecules numbering 400,000 to 550,000 came from approximately 0.91 to 9.4 million T cells. TCRdb analysed the PCR reads with MiXCR anew, one entry per CDR3 protein. The data contain about 430,000 distinct CDR3 sequences, approximately 42% of them singletons. Study-wide results and limits: Clustering by F measure revealed strong co-clustering among samples prepared together in one batch.

This clonotype showed up just a few times. Its antigen is not identified. Sequenced: blood. This receptor was taken from a girl aged 2-15 years with multiple sclerosis.

The DNA for the CDR3 is TGTGCCAGCAGGACTGAAAGACGCTCCCCCATCTACGAGCAGTACTTC. Protein sequence: CASRTERRSPIYEQYF. The rearrangement links TRBV6-5 to TRBJ2-7; D remains ambiguous. Germline CDR1 is MNHEY and CDR2 is SVGAGI. The CDR3 is made up of 16 amino acids. The ends were cut back, 6 bases at V and 3 bases at J, with 21 bases in the middle.